The rows below give T cell receptor beta chains drawn from one sample of a study of T cell repertoires in cytomegalovirus infection. TCRdb recomputed calls from the reads with MiXCR, one row per CDR3 protein. The sample has approximately 490,000 distinct CDR3 sequences; about 10% are singletons. The sample consisted of PBMCs. The receptors shown here come from a human donor in good health (CMV status not recorded). Some clones in this sample may be carry-over from other donors' samples. The CDR3 runs from the conserved cysteine through the conserved F or W. Fields, in order: CDR3 protein, CDR3 DNA, J gene, clone size, V gene, D gene. D genes are given only for firm matches. Expanded clones get a size class; other rows say once, few or many, or leave the size out.

CAIRGSDLNEKLFF	TGTGCCATCAGGGGGTCCGACCTTAATGAAAAACTGTTTTTT	TRBJ1-4	few	TRBV10-3	.
CASSLVTGQGGEQYF	TGTGCCAGCAGCTTAGTCACCGGACAGGGCGGCGAGCAGTACTTC	TRBJ2-7	many	TRBV7-2	TRBD1
CASSSNRGPYTETQYF	TGTGCCAGCAGTTCCAACAGGGGGCCCTACACGGAGACCCAGTACTTC	TRBJ2-5	.	TRBV28	TRBD1
CASSEGTANQPQHF	TGTGCCAGCAGTGAAGGGACAGCCAATCAGCCCCAGCATTTT	TRBJ1-5	many	TRBV2	.
CASSYNRDTQETQYF	TGTGCCAGCAGTTACAATCGGGACACCCAAGAGACCCAGTACTTC	TRBJ2-5	many	TRBV6-5	.
CASSPKQHSYNEQFF	TGTGCCAGCTCACCAAAGCAACATTCCTACAATGAGCAGTTCTTC	TRBJ2-1	.	TRBV18	.
CSVSWDLAADTQYF	TGCAGCGTTTCCTGGGATTTGGCGGCAGATACGCAGTATTTT	TRBJ2-3	few	TRBV29-1	.
CASSQRQGVFNSPLHF	TGTGCCAGCAGTCAACGACAGGGGGTCTTTAATTCACCCCTCCACTTT	TRBJ1-6	many	TRBV6-1	TRBD1
CASSLMGLEITF	TGTGCCAGCAGCTTAATGGGACTAGAAATCACGTTC	TRBJ2-7	many	TRBV7-2	TRBD2
CATSREISPATNEKLFF	TGTGCCACCAGCAGAGAGATCAGCCCAGCAACTAATGAAAAACTGTTTTTT	TRBJ1-4	.	TRBV15	.
CASTRDPGGVQPQHF	TGTGCCAGTACCCGGGACCCCGGTGGAGTTCAGCCCCAGCATTTT	TRBJ1-5	many	TRBV19	.
CSVEYLGTRIGTGISYGYTF	TGCAGCGTTGAATACTTGGGGACCCGAATTGGGACAGGGATTTCCTATGGCTACACCTTC	TRBJ1-2	.	TRBV29-1	TRBD1
CASSTTSATSRAKNIQYF	TGTGCCAGCAGCACTACTAGCGCTACCTCCCGAGCCAAAAACATTCAGTACTTC	TRBJ2-4	.	TRBV12-3/TRBV12-4	TRBD2
CASSLGQVQETQYF	TGTGCCAGCAGTTTGGGTCAGGTACAAGAGACCCAGTACTTC	TRBJ2-5	many	TRBV28	.
CASSFDRVNTGELFF	TGTGCCAGCAGTTTTGACAGGGTGAACACCGGGGAGCTGTTTTTT	TRBJ2-2	many	TRBV28	TRBD1
CASSVAAGRGYEQYF	TGTGCCAGCAGCGTAGCGGCAGGGCGAGGGTACGAGCAGTACTTC	TRBJ2-7	many	TRBV9	.
CSASMPGELFF	TGCAGTGCTAGCATGCCCGGGGAGCTGTTTTTT	TRBJ2-2	.	TRBV20-1	.
CASSIVVTGSSYNEQFF	TGTGCCAGTAGTATCGTGGTAACAGGGAGCTCCTACAATGAGCAGTTCTTC	TRBJ2-1	many	TRBV19	.
CSVGGALAGGNEQFF	TGCAGCGTCGGAGGGGCTCTAGCGGGAGGGAATGAGCAGTTCTTC	TRBJ2-1	.	TRBV29-1	TRBD2
CASPGGSIEGYTF	TGTGCCAGCCCTGGCGGCAGCATCGAGGGCTACACCTTC	TRBJ1-2	.	TRBV2	.
CASSILTGTSGSDEQFF	TGTGCCAGCAGCATCCTAACCGGGACTAGCGGGAGTGATGAGCAGTTCTTC	TRBJ2-1	many	TRBV7-3	TRBD2
CASSPPTVYNEQFF	TGTGCCAGCTCACCACCGACAGTCTACAATGAGCAGTTCTTC	TRBJ2-1	.	TRBV18	.
CASSAANWNTEAFF	TGTGCCAGCAGCGCAGCTAACTGGAACACTGAAGCTTTCTTT	TRBJ1-1	many	TRBV7-2	.
CASSSGHEFTGELFF	TGTGCCAGCAGCTCGGGACACGAATTCACCGGGGAGCTGTTTTTT	TRBJ2-2	many	TRBV7-3	.
CASSLRYDNEQFF	TGCGCCAGCAGCTTAAGGTACGACAATGAGCAGTTCTTC	TRBJ2-1	.	TRBV5-1	.
CASSVSGTGPHEQYF	TGTGCCAGCAGTGTATCCGGGACAGGGCCCCACGAGCAGTACTTC	TRBJ2-7	many	TRBV12-3/TRBV12-4	TRBD1
CASSEARRVSYNEQFF	TGTGCCAGCAGTGAAGCGAGGCGGGTCTCCTACAATGAGCAGTTCTTC	TRBJ2-1	many	TRBV6-1	.
CASSPDGPTDTQYF	TGCGCCAGCAGCCCGGACGGGCCCACAGATACGCAGTATTTT	TRBJ2-3	few	TRBV5-1	.
CASRLDSCHGELFF	TGCGCCAGCAGGTTGGACAGTTGTCACGGGGAGCTGTTTTTT	TRBJ2-2	.	TRBV10-1	.
CATSRALTSGSHRQDTQYF	TGTGCCACCAGCAGAGCCCTCACTAGCGGGAGTCACCGGCAAGATACGCAGTATTTT	TRBJ2-3	.	TRBV15	TRBD2
CASVLDGGLDTEAFF	TGCGCCAGCGTATTAGATGGGGGTTTGGACACTGAAGCTTTCTTT	TRBJ1-1	many	TRBV5-1	.
CASSEGSGTPAGNEQYF	TGTGCCAGCAGTGAAGGATCCGGGACCCCGGCGGGTAACGAGCAGTACTTC	TRBJ2-7	many	TRBV6-1	.
CASSLDRLGKAQHF	TGTGCCAGCTCACTGGACAGGCTGGGCAAGGCCCAGCATTTT	TRBJ1-5	many	TRBV18	TRBD1
CASSPGGAGTEAFF	TGTGCCAGCAGTCCCGGGGGGGCGGGCACTGAAGCTTTCTTT	TRBJ1-1	many	TRBV27	.
CASSVLAGGHNEQFF	TGTGCCAGCAGCGTACTAGCGGGAGGCCACAATGAGCAGTTCTTC	TRBJ2-1	many	TRBV7-3	TRBD2
CATSKGGETQYF	TGTGCCACCAGCAAGGGGGGGGAGACCCAGTACTTC	TRBJ2-5	.	TRBV15	.
CASSPSAVWAYEQYF	TGTGCCAGCAGTCCATCGGCGGTTTGGGCTTACGAGCAGTACTTC	TRBJ2-7	many	TRBV6-1	.
CASIRGYEQYF	TGTGCCAGCATCCGGGGCTACGAGCAGTACTTC	TRBJ2-7	many	TRBV28	.
CASSTAGGSLSTDTQYF	TGTGCCAGCAGTACCGCGGGGGGGAGTCTTAGCACAGATACGCAGTATTTT	TRBJ2-3	many	TRBV6-5	TRBD2
CASTSGAPYNEQFF	TGTGCCAGCACCTCCGGCGCCCCCTACAATGAGCAGTTCTTC	TRBJ2-1	many	TRBV7-2	.
CASGLTSGRMNTEAFF	TGTGCTAGTGGTCTAACTAGCGGACGTATGAACACTGAAGCTTTCTTT	TRBJ1-1	many	TRBV12-5	.
CASSQTSGRANEQFF	TGTGCCAGCAGTCAGACTAGCGGGAGGGCCAATGAGCAGTTCTTC	TRBJ2-1	many	TRBV7-2	TRBD2
CASSGSGGGQETQYF	TGTGCCAGCAGTGGTAGCGGGGGGGGCCAAGAGACCCAGTACTTC	TRBJ2-5	many	TRBV28	TRBD2
CASSDSSGALRDTQYF	TGTGCCAGCAGTGACTCAAGCGGGGCCCTGCGAGATACGCAGTATTTT	TRBJ2-3	.	TRBV6-6	TRBD2
CASSQTSGRPRETQYF	TGTGCCAGCAGCCAGACTAGCGGGCGCCCCCGAGAGACCCAGTACTTC	TRBJ2-5	many	TRBV7-2	TRBD2
CSAFLLTGSSYNEQFF	TGCAGTGCCTTCCTACTGACAGGGAGCTCCTACAATGAGCAGTTCTTC	TRBJ2-1	many	TRBV20-1	TRBD1
CASSKRTGGNEQFF	TGTGCCAGCAGCAAAAGAACAGGGGGCAATGAGCAGTTCTTC	TRBJ2-1	many	TRBV11-1	TRBD1
CAISETADTQYF	TGTGCCATCAGTGAGACCGCAGATACGCAGTATTTT	TRBJ2-3	many	TRBV10-3	.
CASSLGDRLNEQFF	TGCGCCAGCAGCTTGGGAGACAGGCTCAATGAGCAGTTCTTC	TRBJ2-1	.	TRBV5-1	.
CASSTVTGTPRGEQYF	TGTGCCAGCTCAACGGTAACCGGGACTCCCAGAGGGGAGCAGTACTTC	TRBJ2-7	many	TRBV18	.
CASSYLQGSPPNEQYF	TGTGCCAGCAGTTACCTACAAGGCAGCCCGCCCAACGAGCAGTACTTC	TRBJ2-7	.	TRBV6-2/TRBV6-3	.
CASSLGWEGQPQHF	TGTGCCAGCAGCTTGGGTTGGGAGGGTCAGCCCCAGCATTTT	TRBJ1-5	many	TRBV7-9	.
CATIDRDGDDGYTF	TGTGCCACCATCGACCGGGACGGGGATGATGGCTACACCTTC	TRBJ1-2	.	TRBV10-3	.